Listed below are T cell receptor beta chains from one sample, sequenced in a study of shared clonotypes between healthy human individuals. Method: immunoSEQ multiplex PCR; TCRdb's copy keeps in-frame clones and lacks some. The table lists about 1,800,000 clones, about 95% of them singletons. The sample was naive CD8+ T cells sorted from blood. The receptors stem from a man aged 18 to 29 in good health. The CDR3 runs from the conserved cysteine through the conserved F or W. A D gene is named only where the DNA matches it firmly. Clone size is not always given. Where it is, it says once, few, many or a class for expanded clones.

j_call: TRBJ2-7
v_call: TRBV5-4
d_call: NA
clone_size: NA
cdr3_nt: TGTGCCAGCAGCTTGCGAGGGAGTACCTACGAGCAGTACTTC
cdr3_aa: CASSLRGSTYEQYF

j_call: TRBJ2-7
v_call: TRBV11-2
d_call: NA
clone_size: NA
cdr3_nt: TGTGCCAGCAGCGACCAGGGTTACGAGCAGTACTTC
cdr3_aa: CASSDQGYEQYF

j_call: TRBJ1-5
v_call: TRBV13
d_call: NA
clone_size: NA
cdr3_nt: TGTGCCAGCAGCCCAGGGGTTGAAGGGCCCCAGCATTTT
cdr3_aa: CASSPGVEGPQHF

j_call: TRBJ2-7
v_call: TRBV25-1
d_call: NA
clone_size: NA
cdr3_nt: TGTGCCAGCAGTCTGGGCTCCTACGAGCAGTACTTC
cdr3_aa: CASSLGSYEQYF

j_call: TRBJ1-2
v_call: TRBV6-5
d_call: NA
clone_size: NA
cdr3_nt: TGTGCCAGCACCCCCCGTGGGGAGGCGGGTGGCTACACCTTC
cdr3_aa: CASTPRGEAGGYTF

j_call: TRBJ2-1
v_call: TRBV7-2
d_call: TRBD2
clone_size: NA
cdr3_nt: TGTGCCAGCAGCCGAGCGGGATTTGAGGATAACAATGAGCAGTTCTTC
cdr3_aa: CASSRAGFEDNNEQFF

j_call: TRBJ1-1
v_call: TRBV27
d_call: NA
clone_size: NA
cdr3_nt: TGTGCCAGCAGTCCCCTAATACACAGGAACACTGAAGCTTTCTTT
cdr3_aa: CASSPLIHRNTEAFF

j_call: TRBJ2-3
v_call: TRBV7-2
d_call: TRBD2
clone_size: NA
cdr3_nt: TGTGCCAGCAGCTTAGGCCCGGGACTAGCGGTCACAGATACGCAGTATTTT
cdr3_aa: CASSLGPGLAVTDTQYF

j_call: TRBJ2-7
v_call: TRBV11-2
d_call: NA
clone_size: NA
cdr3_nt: TGTGCCAGCAGCGCGACCTACGAGCAGTACTTC
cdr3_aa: CASSATYEQYF

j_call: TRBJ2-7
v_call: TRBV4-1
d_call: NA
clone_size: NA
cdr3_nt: TGCGCCAGCAGCCAAATGACAGCCTACGAGCAGTACTTC
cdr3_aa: CASSQMTAYEQYF

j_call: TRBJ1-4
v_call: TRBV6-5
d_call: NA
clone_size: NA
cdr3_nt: TGTGCCAGCAGTTACTCTCAGGGGAGTGAAAAACTGTTTTTT
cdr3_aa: CASSYSQGSEKLFF

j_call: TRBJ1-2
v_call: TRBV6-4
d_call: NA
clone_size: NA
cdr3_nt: TGTGCCAGCAGTGAGGTCAGGTCCCACTACTATGGCTACACCTTC
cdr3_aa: CASSEVRSHYYGYTF

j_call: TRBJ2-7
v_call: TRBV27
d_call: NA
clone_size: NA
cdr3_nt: TGTGCCAGCAGTCCCCTTCTCGGTGGCGAGCAGTACTTC
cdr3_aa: CASSPLLGGEQYF

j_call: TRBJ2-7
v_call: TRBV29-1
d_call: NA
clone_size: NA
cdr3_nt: TGCAGCGTTGTATGGACAGTCTCCTACGAGCAGTACTTC
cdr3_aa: CSVVWTVSYEQYF

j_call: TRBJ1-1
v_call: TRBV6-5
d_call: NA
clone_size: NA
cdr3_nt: TGTGCCAGCAGACTATCGGAGAACACTGAAGCTTTCTTT
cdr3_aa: CASRLSENTEAFF

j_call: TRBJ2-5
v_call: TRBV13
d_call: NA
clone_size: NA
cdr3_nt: TGTGCCAGCAGCCAACCATCCGAACCCGAAGAGACCCAGTACTTC
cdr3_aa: CASSQPSEPEETQYF

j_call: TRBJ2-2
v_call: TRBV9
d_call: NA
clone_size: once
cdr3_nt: TGTGCCAGCAGCGTAGAGGGGTCGGGCACCGGGGAGCTGTTTTTT
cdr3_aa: CASSVEGSGTGELFF

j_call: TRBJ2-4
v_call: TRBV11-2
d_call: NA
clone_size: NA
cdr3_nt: TGTGCCAGCAGCTTAATACAGAAAAACATTCAGTACTTC
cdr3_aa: CASSLIQKNIQYF

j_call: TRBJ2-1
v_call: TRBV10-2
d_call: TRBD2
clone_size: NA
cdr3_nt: TGCGCCAGCAGTGAAGGGCTAGCGGTCTACAATGAGCAGTTCTTC
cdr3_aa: CASSEGLAVYNEQFF

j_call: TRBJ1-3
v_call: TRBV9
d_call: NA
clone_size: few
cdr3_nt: TGTGCCAGCTCGGGGTCTGGAAACACCATATATTTT
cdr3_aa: CASSGSGNTIYF

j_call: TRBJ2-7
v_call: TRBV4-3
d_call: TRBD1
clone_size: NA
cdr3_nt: TGCGCCAGCAGCCAAGAGGCAGGGGGCTGGTACGAGCAGTACTTC
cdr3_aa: CASSQEAGGWYEQYF

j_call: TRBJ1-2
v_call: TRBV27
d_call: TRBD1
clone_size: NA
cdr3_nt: TGTGCCAGCAGTTTAAGGACAGGGGGCTTCGGCTACACCTTC
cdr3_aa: CASSLRTGGFGYTF

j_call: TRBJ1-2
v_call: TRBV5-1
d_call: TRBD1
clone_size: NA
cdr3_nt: TGCGCCAGCAGCTCGGCCAACCAAGCGACAGGGACCTATGGCTACACCTTC
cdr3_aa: CASSSANQATGTYGYTF

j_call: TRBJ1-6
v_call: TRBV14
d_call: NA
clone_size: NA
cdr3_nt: TGTGCCAGCAGCCAAGGAGCCAATTCACCCCTCCACTTT
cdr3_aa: CASSQGANSPLHF

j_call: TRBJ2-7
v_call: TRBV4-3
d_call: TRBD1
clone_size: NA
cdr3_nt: TGCGCCAGCAGCCCTGGGACAGTAGCCTACGAGCAGTACTTC
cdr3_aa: CASSPGTVAYEQYF